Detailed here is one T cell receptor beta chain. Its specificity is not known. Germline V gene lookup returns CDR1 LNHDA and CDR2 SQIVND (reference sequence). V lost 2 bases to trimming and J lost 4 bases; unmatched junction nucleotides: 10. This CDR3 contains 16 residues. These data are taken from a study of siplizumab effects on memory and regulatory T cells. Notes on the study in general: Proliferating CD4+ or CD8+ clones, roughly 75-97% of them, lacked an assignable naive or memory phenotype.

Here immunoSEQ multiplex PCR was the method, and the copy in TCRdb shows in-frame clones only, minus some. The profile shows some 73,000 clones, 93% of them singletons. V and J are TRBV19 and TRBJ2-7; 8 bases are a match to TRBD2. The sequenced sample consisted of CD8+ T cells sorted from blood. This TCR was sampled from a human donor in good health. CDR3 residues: CASSIWPAGAIYEQYF. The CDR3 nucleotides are TGTGCCAGTAGTATATGGCCAGCGGGGGCCATATACGAGCAGTACTTC.